Listed below are T cell receptor delta chains from one sample, sequenced in a study of gamma-delta T cells after stem cell transplantation. TCRdb re-called clones from the RT-PCR reads via CATT. The table shows some 13,000 delta-chain clones, with roughly a third occurring only once. The material sequenced was gamma-delta T cells. These receptors originate from a human donor. It is not recorded whose cells these are; they may come from a transplant donor. Both conserved end residues are part of each CDR3. The D gene is left open where the match is weak. Size is omitted from some rows. Given values are once, few, many or a class for expanded clones.

j_gene: TRDJ3; abundance: NA; v_gene: TRDV2; d_gene: TRDD3; CDR3aa: CACDTYWGISWDTRQMFF; CDR3nt: TGTGCCTGTGACACGTACTGGGGGATCTCCTGGGACACCCGACAGATGTTTTTC
j_gene: TRDJ2; abundance: few; v_gene: TRDV3; d_gene: NA; CDR3aa: CAPQTASYVTGATAQLFF; CDR3nt: TGTGCCCCTCAAACCGCTTCCTACGTAACTGGGGCGACAGCACAACTCTTCTTT
j_gene: TRDJ2; abundance: NA; v_gene: TRDV2; d_gene: TRDD3; CDR3aa: CACDTVLGETAHLFF; CDR3nt: TGTGCCTGTGACACCGTCCTGGGGGAGACAGCACACCTCTTCTTT
j_gene: TRDJ1; abundance: few; v_gene: TRDV1; d_gene: NA; CDR3aa: CALGEVGRIHTDKLIF; CDR3nt: TGTGCTCTTGGGGAAGTTGGGAGAATCCACACCGATAAACTCATCTTT
j_gene: TRDJ1; abundance: NA; v_gene: TRDV3; d_gene: TRDD3; CDR3aa: CASSSSPSSLGDGNKLIF; CDR3nt: TGTGCCTCCTCCAGCTCCCCTTCCTCACTGGGGGATGGGAATAAACTCATCTTT
j_gene: TRDJ1; abundance: NA; v_gene: TRAV29/DV5; d_gene: NA; CDR3aa: CAASESLHSNTDKLIF; CDR3nt: TGTGCAGCAAGCGAATCTCTCCACTCTAACACCGATAAACTCATCTTT
j_gene: TRDJ2; abundance: few; v_gene: TRDV2; d_gene: TRDD3; CDR3aa: CACDKVLGGFATLTAQLFF; CDR3nt: TGTGCCTGTGACAAAGTACTGGGGGGCTTTGCCACCTTGACAGCACAACTCTTCTTT
j_gene: TRDJ1; abundance: few; v_gene: TRDV3; d_gene: TRDD3; CDR3aa: CAFTSLFYVWGTVLTDKLIF; CDR3nt: TGTGCCTTTACGTCTCTTTTCTACGTCTGGGGGACGGTACTCACCGATAAACTCATCTTT
j_gene: TRDJ1; abundance: NA; v_gene: TRDV1; d_gene: TRDD3; CDR3aa: CALGELQDWGNHYTDKLIF; CDR3nt: TGTGCTCTTGGGGAACTCCAAGACTGGGGGAACCATTACACCGATAAACTCATCTTT
j_gene: TRDJ3; abundance: few; v_gene: TRDV2; d_gene: TRDD3; CDR3aa: CACDNTGESSWDTRQMFF; CDR3nt: TGTGCCTGTGACAATACTGGGGAAAGCTCCTGGGACACCCGACAGATGTTTTTC
j_gene: TRDJ1; abundance: NA; v_gene: TRDV2; d_gene: TRDD3; CDR3aa: CACDTRWGILTDKLIF; CDR3nt: TGTGCCTGTGACACTAGATGGGGGATACTCACCGATAAACTCATCTTT
j_gene: TRDJ1; abundance: few; v_gene: TRDV1; d_gene: TRDD3; CDR3aa: CALGELAPSYWGSTKLIF; CDR3nt: TGTGCTCTTGGGGAACTGGCCCCATCGTACTGGGGTTCTACAAAACTCATCTTT
j_gene: TRDJ2; abundance: NA; v_gene: TRAV29/DV5; d_gene: TRDD3; CDR3aa: CAASGYSYWGILALTAQLFF; CDR3nt: TGTGCAGCAAGCGGTTATTCCTACTGGGGGATACTAGCTTTGACAGCACAACTCTTCTTT
j_gene: TRDJ1; abundance: NA; v_gene: TRDV1; d_gene: NA; CDR3aa: CALGESLAPGECYKLIF; CDR3nt: TGTGCTCTTGGGGAAAGTTTAGCGCCTGGGGAATGTTATAAACTCATCTTT
j_gene: TRDJ3; abundance: once; v_gene: TRDV2; d_gene: NA; CDR3aa: CACDTYAMGATGNSPWATRQMFF; CDR3nt: TGTGCCTGTGACACCTACGCGATGGGGGCCACGGGCAACAGCCCCTGGGCCACCCGACAGATGTTTTTC
j_gene: TRDJ1; abundance: few; v_gene: TRDV2; d_gene: NA; CDR3aa: CACDTSVRGETEKLIF; CDR3nt: TGTGCCTGTGACACTTCCGTACGGGGGGAGACAGAGAAACTCATCTTT
j_gene: TRDJ1; abundance: NA; v_gene: TRDV3; d_gene: NA; CDR3aa: CAFRGRVHKLIF; CDR3nt: TGTGCCTTTAGGGGGAGAGTCCATAAACTCATCTTT
j_gene: TRDJ1; abundance: few; v_gene: TRDV1; d_gene: TRDD3; CDR3aa: CALGESIWIGSTGDPGFDKLIF; CDR3nt: TGTGCTCTTGGGGAGTCTATTTGGATCGGGAGTACTGGGGATCCTGGTTTCGATAAACTCATCTTT
j_gene: TRDJ3; abundance: NA; v_gene: TRDV2; d_gene: NA; CDR3aa: CACDTVTPWDTRQMFF; CDR3nt: TGTGCCTGTGACACCGTGACTCCCTGGGACACCCGACAGATGTTTTTC
j_gene: TRDJ1; abundance: medium-sized; v_gene: TRDV2; d_gene: TRDD3; CDR3aa: CACDRGITDKLIF; CDR3nt: TGTGCCTGTGACAGGGGGATCACCGATAAACTCATCTTT
j_gene: TRDJ1; abundance: NA; v_gene: TRDV1; d_gene: TRDD3; CDR3aa: CALGERPKGRTGGSELIF; CDR3nt: TGTGCTCTTGGGGAACGTCCCAAAGGACGTACTGGGGGATCAGAACTCATCTTT
j_gene: TRDJ2; abundance: few; v_gene: TRDV2; d_gene: TRDD3; CDR3aa: CACDTVGGYEEHALTAQLFF; CDR3nt: TGTGCCTGTGACACCGTTGGGGGATACGAAGAGCATGCTTTGACAGCACAACTCTTCTTT
j_gene: TRDJ1; abundance: NA; v_gene: TRDV2; d_gene: TRDD3; CDR3aa: CACDTGGICADKLIF; CDR3nt: TGTGCCTGTGACACCGGGGGGATCTGCGCCGATAAACTCATCTTT